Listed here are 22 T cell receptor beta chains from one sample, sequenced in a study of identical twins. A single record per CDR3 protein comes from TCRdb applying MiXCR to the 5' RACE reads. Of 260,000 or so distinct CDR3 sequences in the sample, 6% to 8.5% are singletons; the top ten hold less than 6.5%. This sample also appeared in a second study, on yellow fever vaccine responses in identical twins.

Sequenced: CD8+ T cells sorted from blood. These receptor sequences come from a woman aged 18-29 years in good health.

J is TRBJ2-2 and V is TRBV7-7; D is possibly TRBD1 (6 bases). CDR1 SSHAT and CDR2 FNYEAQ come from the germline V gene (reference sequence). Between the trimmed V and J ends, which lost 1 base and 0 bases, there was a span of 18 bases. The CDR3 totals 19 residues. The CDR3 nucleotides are TGTGCCAGCAGCTTAGTCCCAATAACAGGGTTCGCGAACACCGGGGAGCTGTTTTTT. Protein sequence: CASSLVPITGFANTGELFF. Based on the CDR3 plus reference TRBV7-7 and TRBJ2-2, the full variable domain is GAGVSQSPRYKVTKRGQDVTLRCDPISSHATLYWYQQALGQGPEFLTYFNYEAQPDKSGLPSDRFSAERPEGSISTLTIQRTEQRDSAMYRCASSLVPITGFANTGELFFGEGSRLTVL.

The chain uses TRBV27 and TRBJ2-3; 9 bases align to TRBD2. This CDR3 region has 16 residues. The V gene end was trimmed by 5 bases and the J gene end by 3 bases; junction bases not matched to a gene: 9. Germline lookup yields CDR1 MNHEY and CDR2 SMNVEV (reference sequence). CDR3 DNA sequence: TGTGCCAGCAGTAACCGGACTAGCGAGGGTACAGATACGCAGTATTTT. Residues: CASSNRTSEGTDTQYF.

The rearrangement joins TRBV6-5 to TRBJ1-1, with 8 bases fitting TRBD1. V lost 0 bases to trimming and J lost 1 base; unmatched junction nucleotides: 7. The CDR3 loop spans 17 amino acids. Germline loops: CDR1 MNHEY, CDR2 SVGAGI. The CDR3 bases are TGTGCCAGCAGTTACTCTCTGACAGGGGAGACGAACACTGAAGCTTTCTTT. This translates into CASSYSLTGETNTEAFF.

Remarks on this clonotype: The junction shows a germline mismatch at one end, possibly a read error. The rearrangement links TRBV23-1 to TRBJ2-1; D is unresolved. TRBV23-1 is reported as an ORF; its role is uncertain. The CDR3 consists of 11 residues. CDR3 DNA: TGCGCCAGCAGTCAAAAACCAACAAGTCCCTTC. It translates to CASSQKPTSPF.

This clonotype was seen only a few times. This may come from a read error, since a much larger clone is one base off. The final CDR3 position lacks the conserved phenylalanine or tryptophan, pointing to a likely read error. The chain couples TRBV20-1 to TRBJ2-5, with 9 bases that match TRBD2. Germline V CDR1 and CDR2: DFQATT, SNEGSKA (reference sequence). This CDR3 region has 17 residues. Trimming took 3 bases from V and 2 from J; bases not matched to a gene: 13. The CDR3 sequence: CSARSAGGSSGQETQYL. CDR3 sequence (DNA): TGCAGTGCTAGGTCAGCGGGAGGATCCTCGGGGCAAGAGACCCAGTACCTC.

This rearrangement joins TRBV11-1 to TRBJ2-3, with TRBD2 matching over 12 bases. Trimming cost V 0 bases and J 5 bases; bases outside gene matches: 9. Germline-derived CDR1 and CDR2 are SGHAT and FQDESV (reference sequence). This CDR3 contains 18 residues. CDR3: CASSLAVALAGGLDTQYF. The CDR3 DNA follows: TGTGCCAGCAGCTTAGCGGTTGCACTAGCGGGGGGCCTAGATACGCAGTATTTT.

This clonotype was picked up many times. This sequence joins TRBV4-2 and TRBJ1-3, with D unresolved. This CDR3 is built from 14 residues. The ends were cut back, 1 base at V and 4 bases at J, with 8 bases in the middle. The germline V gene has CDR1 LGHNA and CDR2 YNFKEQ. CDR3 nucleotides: TGTGCCAGCAGCCAAGGGGATACCGGAAACACCATATATTTT. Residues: CASSQGDTGNTIYF.

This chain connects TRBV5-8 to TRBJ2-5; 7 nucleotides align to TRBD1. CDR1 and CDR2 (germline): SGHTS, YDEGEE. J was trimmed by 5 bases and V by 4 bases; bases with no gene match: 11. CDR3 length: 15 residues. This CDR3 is CASSPSSSRGETQYF. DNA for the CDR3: TGTGCCAGCAGCCCCTCCTCTAGCAGGGGGGAGACCCAGTACTTC.

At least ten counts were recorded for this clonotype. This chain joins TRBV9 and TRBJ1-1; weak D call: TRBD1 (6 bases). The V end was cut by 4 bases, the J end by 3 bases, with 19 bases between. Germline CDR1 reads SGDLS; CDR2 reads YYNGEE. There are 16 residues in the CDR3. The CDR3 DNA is TGTGCCAGCAGCCCCATCGGGGGGGGCGTGGACACTGAAGCTTTCTTT. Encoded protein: CASSPIGGGVDTEAFF.

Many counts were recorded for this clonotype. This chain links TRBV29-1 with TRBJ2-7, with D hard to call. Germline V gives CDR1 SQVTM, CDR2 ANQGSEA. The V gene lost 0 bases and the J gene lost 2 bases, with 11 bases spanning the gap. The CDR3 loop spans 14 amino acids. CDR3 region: CSVEDRYAAYEQYF. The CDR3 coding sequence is TGCAGCGTTGAAGATCGGTACGCGGCCTACGAGCAGTACTTC.

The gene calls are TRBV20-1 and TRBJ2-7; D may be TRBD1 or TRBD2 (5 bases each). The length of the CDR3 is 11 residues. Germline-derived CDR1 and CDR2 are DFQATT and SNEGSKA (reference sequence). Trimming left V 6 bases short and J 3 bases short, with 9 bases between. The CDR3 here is CSAWDRYEQYV. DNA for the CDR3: TGCAGTGCATGGGACCGCTACGAGCAGTACGTC.

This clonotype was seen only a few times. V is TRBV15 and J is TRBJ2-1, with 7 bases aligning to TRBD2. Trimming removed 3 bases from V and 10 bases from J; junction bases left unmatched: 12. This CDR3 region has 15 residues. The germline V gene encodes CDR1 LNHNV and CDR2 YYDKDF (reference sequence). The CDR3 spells CATSRNSAGVQEQFF. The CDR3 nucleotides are TGTGCCACCAGCAGGAATAGCGCGGGGGTCCAGGAGCAGTTCTTC.

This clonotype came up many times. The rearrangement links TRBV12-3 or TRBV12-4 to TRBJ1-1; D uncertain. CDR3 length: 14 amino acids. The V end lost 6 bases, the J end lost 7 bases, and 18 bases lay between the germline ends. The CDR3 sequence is CASSEDGKWSEAFF. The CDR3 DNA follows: TGTGCCAGCAGCGAGGACGGAAAATGGAGTGAAGCTTTCTTT.

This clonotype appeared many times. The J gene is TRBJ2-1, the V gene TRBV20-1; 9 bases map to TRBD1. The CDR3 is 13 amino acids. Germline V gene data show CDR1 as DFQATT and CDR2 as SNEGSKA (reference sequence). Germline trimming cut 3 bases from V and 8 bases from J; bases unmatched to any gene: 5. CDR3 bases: TGCAGTGCTAGTGGGACAGGGAACGATGAGCAGTTCTTC. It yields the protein CSASGTGNDEQFF.

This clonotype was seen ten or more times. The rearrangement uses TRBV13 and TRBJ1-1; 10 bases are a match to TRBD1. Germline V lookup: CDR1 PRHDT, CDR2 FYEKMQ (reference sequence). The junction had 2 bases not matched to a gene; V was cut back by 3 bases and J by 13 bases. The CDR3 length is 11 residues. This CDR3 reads CASSLGQGHFF. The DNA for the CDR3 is TGTGCCAGCAGCTTGGGACAGGGGCATTTCTTT.

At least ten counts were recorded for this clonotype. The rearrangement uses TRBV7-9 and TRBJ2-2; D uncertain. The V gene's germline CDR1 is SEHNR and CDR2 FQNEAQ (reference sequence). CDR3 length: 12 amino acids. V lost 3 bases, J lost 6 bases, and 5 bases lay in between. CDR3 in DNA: TGTGCCAGCAGCTTCGTGGCCGGGGAGCTGTTTTTT. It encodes CASSFVAGELFF. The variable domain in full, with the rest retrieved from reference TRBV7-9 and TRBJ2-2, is DTGVSQNPRHKITKRGQNVTFRCDPISEHNRLYWYRQTLGQGPEFLTYFQNEAQLEKSRLLSDRFSAERPKGSFSTLEIQRTEQGDSAMYLCASSFVAGELFFGEGSRLTVL.

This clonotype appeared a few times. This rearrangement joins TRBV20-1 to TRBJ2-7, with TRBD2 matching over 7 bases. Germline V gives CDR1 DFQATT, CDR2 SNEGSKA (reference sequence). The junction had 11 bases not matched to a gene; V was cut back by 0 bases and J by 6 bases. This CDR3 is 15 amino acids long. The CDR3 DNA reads TGCAGTGCTAGAGATCTGGCGGGAGAAATCAGCGAGCAGTACTTC. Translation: CSARDLAGEISEQYF.

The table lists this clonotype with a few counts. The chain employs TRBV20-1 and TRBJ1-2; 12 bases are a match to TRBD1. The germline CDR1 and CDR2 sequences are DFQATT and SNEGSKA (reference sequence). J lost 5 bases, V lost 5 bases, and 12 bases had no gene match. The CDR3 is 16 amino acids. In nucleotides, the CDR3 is TGCAGTGCTGACCCCGGGACAGGGGGCGCGAAATATGGCTACACCTTC. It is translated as CSADPGTGGAKYGYTF.

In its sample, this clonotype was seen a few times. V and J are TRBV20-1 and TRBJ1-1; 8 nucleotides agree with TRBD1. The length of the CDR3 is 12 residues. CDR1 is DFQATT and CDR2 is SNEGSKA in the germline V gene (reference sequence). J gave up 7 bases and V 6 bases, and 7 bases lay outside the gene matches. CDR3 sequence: CSAHRGEGEAFF. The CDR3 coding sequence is TGCAGTGCGCACAGGGGGGAGGGTGAAGCTTTCTTT.

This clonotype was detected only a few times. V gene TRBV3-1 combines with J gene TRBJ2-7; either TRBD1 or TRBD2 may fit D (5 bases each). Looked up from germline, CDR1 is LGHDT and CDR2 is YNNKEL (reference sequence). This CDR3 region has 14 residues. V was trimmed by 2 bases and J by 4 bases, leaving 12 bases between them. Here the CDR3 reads CASSQYRDAYEQYF. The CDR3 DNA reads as TGTGCCAGCAGCCAATATCGGGACGCATACGAGCAGTACTTC.

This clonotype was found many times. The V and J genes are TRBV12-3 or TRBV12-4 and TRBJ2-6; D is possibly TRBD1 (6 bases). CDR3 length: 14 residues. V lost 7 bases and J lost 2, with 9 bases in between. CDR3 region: CASIPGAGANVLTF. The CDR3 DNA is TGTGCCAGCATTCCAGGGGCTGGGGCCAACGTCCTGACTTTC.

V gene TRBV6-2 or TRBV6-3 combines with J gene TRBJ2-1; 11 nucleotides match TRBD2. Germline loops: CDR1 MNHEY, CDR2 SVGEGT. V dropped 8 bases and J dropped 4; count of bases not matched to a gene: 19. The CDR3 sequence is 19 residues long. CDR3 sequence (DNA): TGTGCCAGCCTTAGGGGTCTAGCGGGAGGCCGGGGGATTTACAATGAGCAGTTCTTC. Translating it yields CASLRGLAGGRGIYNEQFF.